The 22 T cell receptor beta chains listed next were all sequenced from one sample in a study of beta chain features in type 1 diabetes. Whole-study results and caveats: Among patients with Type 1 diabetes, TCRB CDR3s were moderately but significantly shorter in every one of the four CD4+ subsets.

These TCRs are of unknown antigen specificity. As every portion of the isolated RNA was reverse transcribed, the sequencing read expressed TCRB transcripts. Repertoires were generated with immunoSEQ multiplex PCR, while TCRdb's copy carries only in-frame clones and drops some. This sample carries some 350,000 clones, roughly 9.8% of them seen once, and the ten largest clones take roughly 0.6%. Source material: central memory CD4+ T cells from blood. The receptor set was obtained from a man younger than 40 with type 1 diabetes.

This clone has only a few counts. The chain carries TRBV5-4 and TRBJ2-1; 9 bases map to TRBD2. J was trimmed by 10 bases and V by 4 bases; bases with no gene match: 12. Germline V lookup: CDR1 SGHNT, CDR2 YYREEE (reference sequence). This CDR3 has 15 amino acids. CDR3 nucleotide sequence: TGTGCCAGCAGCCCGGGCGCCGGGACTAGCCCAGAGCAGTTCTTC. The encoded protein is CASSPGAGTSPEQFF.

The chain combines TRBV19 with TRBJ2-5; 10 bases line up with TRBD1. There are 13 residues in the CDR3. Germline-derived CDR1 and CDR2 are LNHDA and SQIVND (reference sequence). V lost 5 bases, J lost 7 bases, and 4 bases stayed unmatched. CDR3 sequence: CASSVRDRGTQYF. The CDR3 DNA reads as TGTGCCAGTAGTGTCCGGGACAGGGGGACCCAGTACTTC. Using reference TRBV19 and TRBJ2-5 for the parts outside the CDR3, the full variable domain is DGGITQSPKYLFRKEGQNVTLSCEQNLNHDAMYWYRQDPGQGLRLIYYSQIVNDFQKGDIAEGYSVSREKKESFPLTVTSAQKNPTAFYLCASSVRDRGTQYFGPGTRLLVL.

The rearrangement links TRBV5-1 to TRBJ2-5, with D maybe TRBD2 (6 bases). V shed 1 base and J shed 9 bases, with 16 bases lying between them. The length of the CDR3 is 14 residues. Germline V gene lookup returns CDR1 SGHRS and CDR2 YFSETQ. CDR3 residues: CASSLTTASGAQYF. CDR3 coding DNA: TGCGCCAGCAGCTTGACAACCGCGTCGGGGGCCCAGTACTTC.

The sample holds a few counts of this clone. The chain carries TRBV6-5 and TRBJ1-4; no clear D gene. This CDR3 is 14 amino acids long. V shed 2 bases and J shed 8 bases, with 12 bases lying between them. CDR1 is MNHEY, CDR2 SVGAGI, per germline. CDR3 nucleotide sequence: TGTGCCAGCAGTTACGGGTCTGTAGGAGAAAAACTGTTTTTT. Encoded protein: CASSYGSVGEKLFF.

This clone has just a few counts. The chain is built from TRBV5-4 and TRBJ2-7, with 10 bases fitting TRBD1. J gave up 5 bases and V 2 bases, and 7 bases lay outside the gene matches. Germline values: CDR1 SGHNT, CDR2 YYREEE (reference sequence). CDR3 length: 15 residues. CDR3 sequence: CASSLGQGVVNEQYF. The CDR3 DNA reads as TGTGCCAGCAGCTTAGGACAGGGGGTTGTGAACGAGCAGTACTTC.

This clone was counted a few times. The chain links TRBV5-1 to TRBJ2-3, with 8 bases aligning to TRBD2. Germline V lookup: CDR1 SGHRS, CDR2 YFSETQ. The V gene end was trimmed by 6 bases and the J gene end by 4 bases; junction bases not matched to a gene: 1. The length of the CDR3 is 12 residues. This CDR3 is CASIGGADTQYF. As DNA, the CDR3 is TGCGCCAGCATCGGGGGGGCAGATACGCAGTATTTT.

This clone was seen a handful of times. The chain carries TRBV4-2 and TRBJ2-3, with 9 bases fitting TRBD2. J was trimmed by 0 bases and V by 6 bases; bases with no gene match: 13. Per germline, CDR1 LGHNA and CDR2 YNFKEQ. The CDR3 consists of 18 residues. CDR3 loop: CASSPSGKSVFSTDTQYF. CDR3 DNA: TGTGCCAGCAGTCCTAGCGGGAAAAGCGTATTTAGCACAGATACGCAGTATTTT.

There are many counts of this clone. The CDR3 coding sequence is TGTGCCAGCAGCGTAGGACTCCGGGACAGGGGATCGAACACTGAAGCTTTCTTT. Translated, it gives CASSVGLRDRGSNTEAFF. J is TRBJ1-1 and V is TRBV9, with 10 nucleotides matching TRBD1. The CDR3 extends over 18 amino acids. Germline V lookup: CDR1 SGDLS, CDR2 YYNGEE. V lost 0 bases, J lost 1 base, and 9 bases stayed unmatched.

This clone was detected ten times or more. The chain uses TRBV5-5 and TRBJ2-1, with 7 positions matching TRBD1. The CDR3 is made up of 13 amino acids. V shed 4 bases, J shed 6 bases, and the junction held 4 bases outside the gene matches. Germline V gene lookup returns CDR1 SGHKS and CDR2 YYEKEE (reference sequence). Written as DNA, the CDR3 is TGTGCCAGCAGCCCGTGGACAGGCAATGAGCAGTTCTTC. This encodes CASSPWTGNEQFF.

This clone was detected a few times. One end of the junction does not line up with germline, which may come from a read error. This chain joins TRBV7-2 and TRBJ2-3, with D uncertain. CDR1 and CDR2 (germline): SGHTA, FQGNSA. This CDR3 is 15 amino acids long. Written as DNA, the CDR3 is TGTGCCAGCAGCCTCAGTGCGAGAGGCACGGATACGCAGTATTTT. It translates to CASSLSARGTDTQYF.

The CDR3 sequence is CASSRRLAGETQYF. In nucleotides, the CDR3 is TGTGCCAGCAGCAGGAGACTAGCGGGGGAGACCCAGTACTTC. This chain connects TRBV5-6 to TRBJ2-5; TRBD2 matches at 11 bases. The CDR3 length is 14 residues. Trimming at V came to 4 bases and at J to 5 bases, leaving 4 bases not matched to a gene. CDR1 SGHDT and CDR2 YYEEEE come from the germline V gene.

This chain links TRBV15 with TRBJ1-2; D might be TRBD1 (6 bases). The CDR3 is made up of 14 amino acids. CDR1 LNHNV and CDR2 YYDKDF come from the germline V gene (reference sequence). Trimming took 4 bases from V and 4 from J, leaving 13 bases between them. CDR3 loop: CATSTRTAGYGYTF. CDR3 nucleotide sequence: TGTGCCACCAGCACTCGGACAGCGGGCTATGGCTACACCTTC.

Only a few counts were recorded for this clone. The chain joins TRBV19 to TRBJ1-2, with D possibly being TRBD1 (5 bases). The V end lost 3 bases, the J end lost 2 bases, and 13 bases lay between the germline ends. In germline, CDR1 is LNHDA, CDR2 SQIVND (reference sequence). The CDR3 covers 15 residues. The chain's CDR3 is CASSIWGVGNYGYTF. The CDR3 nucleotides read TGTGCCAGTAGTATCTGGGGCGTCGGGAACTATGGCTACACCTTC.

This clone was counted between two and nine times. The chain couples TRBV28 to TRBJ1-2; TRBD1 is a possible D gene (6 bases). Germline CDR1 and CDR2: MDHEN and SYDVKM. Between the trimmed V and J ends, which lost 6 bases and 9 bases, there was a span of 14 bases. The CDR3 runs 12 residues. In DNA form, the CDR3 reads TGTGCCAGCAGCACAAAGGGGGGAAGCTACACCTTC. Residues: CASSTKGGSYTF.

In this sample, this clone turned up many times. V is TRBV6-5 and J is TRBJ2-3; D unresolved. V lost 4 bases, J lost 2 bases, and 13 bases lay in between. Germline V CDR1 and CDR2: MNHEY, SVGAGI. This CDR3 region has 15 residues. The CDR3 loop reads CASSSSGFLTDTQYF. The CDR3 nucleotides read TGTGCCAGCAGTTCCTCAGGCTTCCTCACAGATACGCAGTATTTT.

There are a few counts of this clone. The rearrangement uses TRBV5-1 and TRBJ2-2; 12 bases line up with TRBD2. Germline-derived CDR1 and CDR2 are SGHRS and YFSETQ. The length of the CDR3 is 17 residues. Trimming took 0 bases from V and 7 from J; bases not matched to a gene: 7. CDR3 protein: CASSLGLAGAGGGELFF. As DNA, the CDR3 is TGCGCCAGCAGCTTGGGACTAGCGGGAGCAGGTGGCGGGGAGCTGTTTTTT.

This chain uses TRBV5-5 with TRBJ1-2, with unresolved D. The V end lost 4 bases, the J end lost 5 bases, and 15 bases lay between the germline ends. Germline lookup yields CDR1 SGHKS and CDR2 YYEKEE (reference sequence). The CDR3 is 14 amino acids. The CDR3 DNA reads TGTGCCAGCAGCCCCGGAACTACGGGTTATGGCTACACCTTC. Protein: CASSPGTTGYGYTF. The entire variable domain, with the rest obtained from reference TRBV5-5 and TRBJ1-2, is as follows: DAGVTQSPTHLIKTRGQQVTLRCSPISGHKSVSWYQQVLGQGPQFIFQYYEKEERGRGNFPDRFSARQFPNYSSELNVNALLLGDSALYLCASSPGTTGYGYTFGSGTRLTVV.

The chain couples TRBV2 to TRBJ2-7, with 14 bases identical to TRBD2. V gave up 6 bases and J gave up 5 bases; unmatched junction bases: 3. Germline V CDR1 and CDR2: SNHLY, FYNNEI. The CDR3 is made up of 14 amino acids. CDR3 DNA: TGTGCCAGCAGGGGACTAGCGGGAGAGGACGAGCAGTACTTC. Translating it yields CASRGLAGEDEQYF. The variable domain in full, with the rest retrieved from reference TRBV2 and TRBJ2-7, is EPEVTQTPSHQVTQMGQEVILRCVPISNHLYFYWYRQILGQKVEFLVSFYNNEISEKSEIFDDQFSVERPDGSNFTLKIRSTKLEDSAMYFCASRGLAGEDEQYFGPGTRLTVT.

The chain has TRBV5-4 and TRBJ1-2; D might be TRBD1 (5 bases). Trimming stripped 0 bases from V and 3 bases from J, with 12 bases between. The CDR3 contains 15 residues. Germline V gives CDR1 SGHNT, CDR2 YYREEE (reference sequence). This CDR3 is CASSLAGVQDYGYTF. In DNA form, the CDR3 reads TGTGCCAGCAGCTTGGCGGGGGTTCAGGACTATGGCTACACCTTC.

The chain links TRBV7-9 to TRBJ1-6; D not certain. The V gene lost 1 base and the J gene lost 14 bases, with 15 bases spanning the gap. The germline gives CDR1 SEHNR, CDR2 FQNEAQ (reference sequence). The length of the CDR3 is 14 residues. The CDR3 DNA is TGTGCCAGCAGCTTAGACGTTCGAGGTCCCACCCTCCACTTT. It is translated as CASSLDVRGPTLHF.

This clone was picked up a small number of times. The CDR3 DNA reads as TGTGCCAGTAGTACCAATCGGGCAAACACTGAAGCTTTCTTT. Translating it yields CASSTNRANTEAFF. The chain joins TRBV19 to TRBJ1-1; D is ambiguous. Germline V gene data show CDR1 as LNHDA and CDR2 as SQIVND (reference sequence). Deletions cut 4 bases from V and 2 bases from J, with 11 bases between. CDR3 length: 14 residues.

V usage is TRBV6-5 and J usage is TRBJ2-3, with a weak D call TRBD1 (6 bases). The germline V gene encodes CDR1 MNHEY and CDR2 SVGAGI. V was cut by 10 bases and J by 6 bases, with 20 bases left in between. This CDR3 is built from 14 residues. The DNA of the CDR3 is TGTGCCATCACGGCCTCAGGGGTAGGGGATACGCAGTATTTT. This codes for CAITASGVGDTQYF.